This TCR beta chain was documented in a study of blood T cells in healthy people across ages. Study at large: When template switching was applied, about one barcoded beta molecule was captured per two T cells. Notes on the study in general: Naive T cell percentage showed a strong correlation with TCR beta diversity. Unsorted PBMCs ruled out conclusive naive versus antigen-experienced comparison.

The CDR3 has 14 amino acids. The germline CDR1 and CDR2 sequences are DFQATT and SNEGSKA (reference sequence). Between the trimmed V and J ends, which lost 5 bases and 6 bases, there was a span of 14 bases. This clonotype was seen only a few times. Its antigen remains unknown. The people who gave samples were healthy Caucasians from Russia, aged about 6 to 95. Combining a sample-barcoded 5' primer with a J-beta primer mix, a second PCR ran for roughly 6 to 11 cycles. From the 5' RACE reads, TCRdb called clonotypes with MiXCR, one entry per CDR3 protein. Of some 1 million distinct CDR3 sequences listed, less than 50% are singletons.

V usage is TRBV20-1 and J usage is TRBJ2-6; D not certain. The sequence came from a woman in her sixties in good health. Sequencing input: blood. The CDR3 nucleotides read TGCAGTGCTCGAACCGGCGGAACGGCCAACGTCCTGACTTTC. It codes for CSARTGGTANVLTF.